This T cell receptor (beta chain) comes out of a study of T cells in Graves' hyperthyroidism and ophthalmopathy. TCR beta CDR3 region amplification was performed from RNA transcripts. HTBI primers were the set used in a first-round RT-PCR of the TCR CDR3. TCRdb itself ran the multiplex PCR reads through MiXCR, one entry per CDR3 protein. The data hold roughly 45,000 distinct CDR3 sequences, with roughly 50% observed a single time. There are 13 residues in the CDR3. Germline V gene data show CDR1 as SQVTM and CDR2 as ANQGSEA. V was cut by 4 bases and J by 7 bases, with 16 bases left in between. This clonotype was recorded a few times. Diagnoses rested on clinical symptoms, serum thyroxine and TRAb, thyroid ultrasound and orbital computed tomography.

This chain links TRBV29-1 with TRBJ2-5; D may be TRBD2 (5 bases). Sample: peripheral blood or thyroid tissue (not recorded which). The sequence came from a woman between 45 and 60 years old with Graves' hyperthyroidism. The chain's CDR3 is CSVVGISGGTQYF. The DNA for the CDR3 is TGCAGCGTTGTGGGGATTTCCGGAGGGACCCAGTACTTC.